Below are 19 T cell receptor beta chains sequenced from a single sample in a study of blood T cell repertoires in COVID-19 (dated by TCRdb to 2018 to 2021). The protocol used for the library was the immunoSEQ multiplex PCR assay. TCRdb carries this immuneACCESS record with in-frame sequences only. Its versions omit some clonotypes, under half of them owing to an unresolved V gene in the studies checked, with the rest unexplained. Within this sample are about 140,000 clones, with around 88% of them counted one time only. Of the sample, about 1.6% is held by the ten largest clones. Sequenced input: peripheral blood. These TCRs come from a woman in her sixties with acute or convalescent COVID-19.

The rearrangement uses TRBV7-2 and TRBJ1-1; tentatively, D is TRBD1 (5 bases). The germline V and J ends were trimmed by 1 base and 3 bases, with 12 bases remaining between them. The CDR3 runs 15 residues. Per germline, CDR1 SGHTA and CDR2 FQGNSA. CDR3 sequence (DNA): TGTGCCAGCAGCTTAGTCGGGGGGTTGGACACTGAAGCTTTCTTT. Translating it yields CASSLVGGLDTEAFF.

V gene TRBV7-9 combines with J gene TRBJ2-6, with a weak D call TRBD1 (6 bases). CDR3 length: 16 amino acids. The germline V and J ends were trimmed by 3 bases and 5 bases, with 14 bases remaining between them. Germline CDR1 reads SEHNR; CDR2 reads FQNEAQ (reference sequence). The DNA of the CDR3 is TGTGCCAGCAGCTTCCGCCAGGGGATGAGGGCCAACGTCCTGACTTTC. As protein: CASSFRQGMRANVLTF.

This sequence joins TRBV19 and TRBJ1-1; 9 nucleotides align to TRBD1. CDR3 size: 16 residues. Germline CDR1 LNHDA, CDR2 SQIVND (reference sequence). Trimming removed 4 bases from V and 2 bases from J; junction bases left unmatched: 8. CDR3 DNA: TGTGCCAGTAGTAACCACAGGGGGCGAACCAACACTGAAGCTTTCTTT. The encoded protein is CASSNHRGRTNTEAFF.

This chain joins TRBV28 and TRBJ1-5; D is undetermined. The germline CDR1 and CDR2 sequences are MDHEN and SYDVKM. With 1 base removed from V and 5 bases from J, the gap between germline ends came to 12 bases. The CDR3 has 15 residues. CDR3 DNA sequence: TGTGCCAGCAGTTTATTGCACTCTGGGCATCAGCCCCAGCATTTT. Its translation is CASSLLHSGHQPQHF.

This clone was seen a single time. V is TRBV4-2 and J is TRBJ2-7; D is possibly TRBD1 (6 bases). The V end lost 1 base, the J end lost 3 bases, and 7 bases lay between the germline ends. CDR3 length: 13 residues. The germline V gene encodes CDR1 LGHNA and CDR2 YNFKEQ. For the CDR3, the DNA is TGTGCCAGCAGCCAAGGAGGGGGCTACGAGCAGTACTTC. It encodes CASSQGGGYEQYF.

The gene calls are TRBV7-9 and TRBJ2-7, with D possibly matching TRBD2 (6 bases). The germline gives CDR1 SEHNR, CDR2 FQNEAQ (reference sequence). V lost 5 bases and J lost 6, with 11 bases in between. The CDR3 spans 12 residues. The DNA for the CDR3 is TGTGCCAGCAGCCCCCTGGAGGGCGAGCAGTACTTC. Its protein product is CASSPLEGEQYF.

This chain connects TRBV27 to TRBJ2-7, with a tentative D call TRBD1 (6 bases). Per germline, CDR1 MNHEY and CDR2 SMNVEV (reference sequence). The CDR3 consists of 14 residues. The ends were cut back, 4 bases at V and 3 bases at J, with 13 bases in the middle. In DNA form, the CDR3 reads TGTGCCAGCAGTTGGGCAGGGGCGTTCTACGAGCAGTACTTC. Translated: CASSWAGAFYEQYF.

V usage is TRBV5-4 and J usage is TRBJ1-2, with a tentative D call TRBD1 (6 bases). Per germline, CDR1 SGHNT and CDR2 YYREEE (reference sequence). V was pared by 4 bases and J by 8 bases, with 15 bases between. The CDR3 spans 13 residues. CDR3 sequence: CASSLNTGNGYTF. CDR3 in DNA: TGTGCCAGCAGCCTCAATACAGGGAACGGCTACACCTTC.

The V and J genes are TRBV28 and TRBJ1-2, with unresolved D. The CDR3 length is 12 residues. In germline, CDR1 is MDHEN, CDR2 SYDVKM. Trimming pared 3 bases from V and 5 bases from J, leaving 7 bases between. The DNA of the CDR3 is TGTGCCAGCAGTTTGCGACTTTATGGCTACACCTTC. Translating gives CASSLRLYGYTF.

The V and J genes are TRBV4-3 and TRBJ2-2; D might be TRBD1 (6 bases). This CDR3 is built from 16 residues. V lost 0 bases and J 5 bases, leaving 13 bases between the germline ends. Germline loops: CDR1 LGHNA, CDR2 YSLEER. CDR3 bases: TGCGCCAGCAGCCAAGATCAGGGGCTACCAACCGGGGAGCTGTTTTTT. This codes for CASSQDQGLPTGELFF.

The chain employs TRBV19 and TRBJ1-4; D is ambiguous. The V end was cut by 6 bases, the J end by 1 base, with 6 bases between. The CDR3 extends over 13 amino acids. The germline V gene encodes CDR1 LNHDA and CDR2 SQIVND (reference sequence). The CDR3 nucleotides are TGTGCCAGTAGACGGTTAACTAATGAAAAACTGTTTTTT. It codes for CASRRLTNEKLFF.

In this sample, this clone turned up a few times. The V call is TRBV18, the J call TRBJ1-5; 7 nucleotides align to TRBD1. V lost 3 bases, J lost 2 bases, and 10 bases stayed unmatched. The CDR3 is made up of 17 amino acids. In germline, CDR1 is KGHSH, CDR2 LQKENI. CDR3 sequence: CASSPGQQLGGNQPQHF. As DNA, the CDR3 is TGTGCCAGCTCACCGGGACAGCAACTGGGTGGCAATCAGCCCCAGCATTTT.

The chain employs TRBV28 and TRBJ2-7; the D is unclear. CDR1 and CDR2 (germline): MDHEN, SYDVKM. V lost 3 bases and J 0 bases, leaving 6 bases between the germline ends. CDR3 length equals 13 residues. The CDR3 bases are TGTGCCAGCAGTTTCGGGTCCTCCTACGAGCAGTACTTC. Translating it yields CASSFGSSYEQYF. The variable domain in full, with the rest retrieved from reference TRBV28 and TRBJ2-7, is DVKVTQSSRYLVKRTGEKVFLECVQDMDHENMFWYRQDPGLGLRLIYFSYDVKMKEKGDIPEGYSVSREKKERFSLILESASTNQTSMYLCASSFGSSYEQYFGPGTRLTVT.

The chain employs TRBV19 and TRBJ2-5, with 10 bases lining up with TRBD2. CDR3 length: 17 amino acids. After removal of 0 bases from V and 7 bases from J, the junction contained 11 bases not matched to a gene. Germline values: CDR1 LNHDA, CDR2 SQIVND (reference sequence). In DNA, the CDR3 is TGTGCCAGTAGTATAGAGGTCGGGCTAGCGGGGGATCGGACCCAGTACTTC. This encodes CASSIEVGLAGDRTQYF.

As regards this clone: Other nucleotide sequences from this sample produce the same CDR3. J is TRBJ2-7 and V is TRBV2; 9 bases match TRBD2. J lost 6 bases, V lost 5 bases, and 8 bases had no gene match. Germline V gene sequence: CDR1 SNHLY, CDR2 FYNNEI. This CDR3 comprises 14 residues. The CDR3 coding sequence is TGTGCCAGCAGTAGCGGGGGGCCCCTACCCGAGCAGTACTTC. Residues: CASSSGGPLPEQYF.

This chain connects TRBV7-8 to TRBJ1-2; 7 bases line up with TRBD1. Germline CDR1 is SGHVS and CDR2 is FQNEAQ. The CDR3 extends over 13 amino acids. V dropped 5 bases and J dropped 3; count of bases not matched to a gene: 3. The CDR3 loop is CASSPDRDYGYTF. In DNA form, the CDR3 reads TGTGCCAGCAGCCCAGACAGGGACTATGGCTACACCTTC.

The rearrangement uses TRBV20-1 and TRBJ1-2; 9 nucleotides agree with TRBD1. CDR3 length: 13 residues. V dropped 3 bases and J dropped 2; count of bases not matched to a gene: 1. In germline, CDR1 is DFQATT, CDR2 SNEGSKA (reference sequence). The DNA of the CDR3 is TGCAGTGCTAGTGGACAGGGGAACTATGGCTACACCTTC. Protein: CSASGQGNYGYTF.

The chain employs TRBV7-9 and TRBJ1-1; 8 nucleotides line up with TRBD1. Trimming removed 2 bases from V and 3 bases from J; junction bases left unmatched: 5. Germline-derived CDR1 and CDR2 are SEHNR and FQNEAQ (reference sequence). This CDR3 region has 15 residues. CDR3 nucleotides: TGTGCCAGCAGCTTACGACAGGGGCGGGACACTGAAGCTTTCTTT. As protein: CASSLRQGRDTEAFF.

This clone was counted only a few times. V gene TRBV7-9 combines with J gene TRBJ2-1, with 8 bases that match TRBD1. Germline V lookup: CDR1 SEHNR, CDR2 FQNEAQ (reference sequence). After removal of 2 bases from V and 5 bases from J, the junction contained 2 bases not matched to a gene. The CDR3 has 14 residues. Written as DNA, the CDR3 is TGTGCCAGCAGCTTAACAGGGGGAAACAATGAGCAGTTCTTC. Its translation: CASSLTGGNNEQFF.